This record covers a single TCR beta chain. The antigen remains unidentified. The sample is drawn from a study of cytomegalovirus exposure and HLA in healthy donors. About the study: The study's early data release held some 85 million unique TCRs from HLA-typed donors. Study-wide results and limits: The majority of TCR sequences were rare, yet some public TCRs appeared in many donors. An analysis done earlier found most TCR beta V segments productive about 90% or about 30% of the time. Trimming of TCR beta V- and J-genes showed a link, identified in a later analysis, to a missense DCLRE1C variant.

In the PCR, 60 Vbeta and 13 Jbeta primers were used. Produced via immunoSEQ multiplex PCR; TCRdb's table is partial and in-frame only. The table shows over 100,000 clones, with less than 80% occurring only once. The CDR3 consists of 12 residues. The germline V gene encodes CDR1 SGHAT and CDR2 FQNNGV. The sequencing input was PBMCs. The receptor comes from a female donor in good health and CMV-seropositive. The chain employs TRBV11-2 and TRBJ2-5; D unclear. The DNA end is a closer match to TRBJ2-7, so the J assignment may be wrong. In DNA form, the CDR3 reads TGTGCCAGCAGCTTAGGTTGGGGCGAGCAGTACTTC. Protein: CASSLGWGEQYF.